The 6 T cell receptor beta chains given below trace back to one sample, sequenced in a study of blood T cell repertoires in COVID-19. Only in-frame clones appear in the TCRdb table, and some are missing; sequencing was by immunoSEQ multiplex PCR. Of roughly 250,000 clones listed, around 87% are singletons. The sample was PBMCs or T cells enriched from blood (not recorded which). The source of these receptors is a woman aged 45-65 years who had recovered from COVID-19.

This clone was detected a few times. V usage is TRBV5-1 and J usage is TRBJ2-1; 11 bases are a match to TRBD2. CDR3 length equals 15 residues. Germline loops: CDR1 SGHRS, CDR2 YFSETQ. Unmatched junction bases numbered 6, after V lost 4 bases and J lost 6 bases. In DNA, the CDR3 is TGCGCCAGCAGCCAGACTAGCGGGATAGTCAATGAGCAGTTCTTC. Protein: CASSQTSGIVNEQFF.

The CDR3 reads CAIVGGEEDGYTF. In nucleotides, the CDR3 is TGTGCCATAGTAGGGGGGGAAGAGGATGGCTACACCTTC. The chain employs TRBV10-3 and TRBJ1-2, with a weak D call TRBD1 (6 bases). The CDR3 runs to 13 residues. V gave up 9 bases and J gave up 6 bases, with 17 bases separating them. Germline lookup yields CDR1 ENHRY and CDR2 SYGVKD.

This clone appeared once. The V gene is TRBV7-8, the J gene TRBJ1-2, with D possibly matching TRBD1 (5 bases). The CDR3 runs 15 residues. Germline V CDR1 and CDR2: SGHVS, FQNEAQ. V lost 4 bases to trimming and J lost 8 bases, with 20 bases between them. The CDR3 here is CASSSRSRATEGYTF. As DNA, the CDR3 is TGTGCCAGCAGCTCCCGCTCCAGGGCAACGGAGGGCTACACCTTC. Together with reference TRBV7-8 and TRBJ1-2, the CDR3 gives the full variable domain: GAGVSQSPRYKVAKRGQDVALRCDPISGHVSLFWYQQALGQGPEFLTYFQNEAQLDKSGLPSDRFFAERPEGSVSTLKIQRTQQEDSAVYLCASSSRSRATEGYTFGSGTRLTVV.

This chain connects TRBV7-8 to TRBJ2-4, with D maybe TRBD1 (6 bases). Trimming removed 2 bases from V and 4 bases from J, with 24 bases in between. The CDR3 spans 19 residues. CDR1 is SGHVS and CDR2 is FQNEAQ in the germline V gene. The CDR3 DNA follows: TGTGCCAGCAGCTTATCGACAAACCAGTCCGACAGGAGAAAAAACATTCAGTACTTC. Translated: CASSLSTNQSDRRKNIQYF.

This clone was counted between two and nine times. The chain links TRBV7-8 to TRBJ1-5; D gene ambiguous. This CDR3 has 16 residues. CDR1 and CDR2 from the germline V gene are SGHVS and FQNEAQ. V was trimmed by 5 bases and J by 5 bases, leaving 19 bases between them. CDR3 in amino acids: CASSLTQRENYQPQHF. In DNA, the CDR3 is TGTGCCAGCAGCCTCACTCAACGGGAGAACTATCAGCCCCAGCATTTT.

The chain recombines TRBV5-1 with TRBJ1-4; 7 bases fit TRBD1. This CDR3 comprises 14 residues. The trim removed 4 bases at V and 4 bases at J, leaving 4 bases unmatched. Germline V gives CDR1 SGHRS, CDR2 YFSETQ. The CDR3 DNA sequence: TGCGCCAGCAGCCAGGGACAGCTTAATGAAAAACTGTTTTTT. It yields the protein CASSQGQLNEKLFF.